A single sample gave rise to the 26 T cell receptor beta chains below, sequenced in a study of T cells in Graves' hyperthyroidism and ophthalmopathy. The CDR3 regions of TCR beta were amplified from RNA transcripts. TCR CDR3 regions were first amplified by RT-PCR with HTBI primers. In TCRdb, the multiplex PCR reads were re-called with MiXCR into one record per CDR3 protein. The sample has approximately 610,000 distinct CDR3 sequences, approximately 16% seen once; the top ten hold more than 15%. Sequencing input: blood. The receptors derive from a woman aged 18-29 years with Graves' hyperthyroidism.

A word on this clonotype: A read error is possible here, since a much larger clone lies one base away. The J gene is TRBJ2-7, the V gene TRBV5-1; 7 positions agree with TRBD2. With V trimmed by 4 bases and J by 3 bases, 22 bases remained unmatched. The CDR3 runs 19 residues. Germline V gives CDR1 SGHRS, CDR2 YFSETQ. CDR3 sequence: CASSPGRAIGSSGDYEQYF. CDR3 bases: TGCGCCAGCAGCCCAGGACGGGCCATAGGCTCTAGCGGAGACTACGAGCAGTACTTC.

This clonotype was seen more than once but under ten times. The genes are TRBV24-1 and TRBJ1-1; the match to TRBD1 covers 9 bases. V gave up 4 bases and J gave up 0 bases; unmatched junction bases: 11. The CDR3 extends over 18 amino acids. CDR1 and CDR2 from the germline V gene are KGHDR and SFDVKD. CDR3 bases: TGTGCCACCAGTGAGCCAACAGGGGGCCACCGGATGAACACTGAAGCTTTCTTT. It codes for CATSEPTGGHRMNTEAFF.

This chain links TRBV18 with TRBJ2-6; tentatively, D is TRBD1 (6 bases). The CDR3 spans 17 residues. Germline CDR1 reads KGHSH; CDR2 reads LQKENI. Deletions cut 3 bases from V and 0 bases from J, with 12 bases between. As DNA, the CDR3 is TGTGCCAGCTCACCGAAGGGGGTCTCCTCTGGGGCCAACGTCCTGACTTTC. It translates to CASSPKGVSSGANVLTF.

In its sample, this clonotype was seen a few times. The rearrangement links TRBV14 to TRBJ2-1; D unresolved. Per the germline V gene, CDR1 is SGHDN and CDR2 is FVKESK. Trimming took 0 bases from V and 7 from J, leaving 13 bases between them. The CDR3 loop spans 15 amino acids. CDR3 residues: CASSQDFARKNEQFF. CDR3 nucleotides: TGTGCCAGCAGCCAAGATTTCGCTAGAAAGAATGAGCAGTTCTTC.

V gene TRBV30 combines with J gene TRBJ1-2; 7 bases line up with TRBD1. V lost 0 bases to trimming and J lost 2 bases; unmatched junction nucleotides: 9. CDR1 and CDR2 (germline): GTSNPN, SVGIG (reference sequence). The CDR3 runs 16 residues. CDR3 bases: TGTGCCTGGAGTGTCACTAGCGGGACAGTAAACTATGGCTACACCTTC. Translated: CAWSVTSGTVNYGYTF.

This clonotype showed up many times. V is TRBV18 and J is TRBJ2-3; perhaps TRBD1 as D (5 bases). The V gene's germline CDR1 is KGHSH and CDR2 LQKENI. Trimming took off 2 bases at V and 3 bases at J, with 6 bases between the two ends. The CDR3 has 13 residues. The CDR3 nucleotides read TGTGCCAGCTCACCAGGGGCAACAGATACGCAGTATTTT. Its translation is CASSPGATDTQYF.

This clonotype was seen many times. The rearrangement joins TRBV3-1 to TRBJ1-6; D remains ambiguous. CDR3 length: 15 residues. V lost 1 base and J 8 bases, leaving 12 bases between the germline ends. The germline V gene has CDR1 LGHDT and CDR2 YNNKEL (reference sequence). CDR3 in amino acids: CASSQARGTDSPLHF. The CDR3 coding sequence is TGTGCCAGCAGCCAAGCTCGAGGCACGGATTCACCCCTCCACTTT. Variable domain in full (rest from reference TRBV3-1 and TRBJ1-6): DTAVSQTPKYLVTQMGNDKSIKCEQNLGHDTMYWYKQDSKKFLKIMFSYNNKELIINETVPNRFSPKSPDKAHLNLHINSLELGDSAVYFCASSQARGTDSPLHFGNGTRLTVT.

This clonotype was seen a handful of times. V and J are TRBV20-1 and TRBJ2-3; possible D gene TRBD2, 5 bases. This CDR3 has 15 residues. The V gene lost 1 base and the J gene lost 0 bases, with 11 bases spanning the gap. Germline CDR1 reads DFQATT; CDR2 reads SNEGSKA (reference sequence). For the CDR3, the DNA is TGCAGTGCTAGAGCGGACTCTGCTAGCACAGATACGCAGTATTTT. It yields the protein CSARADSASTDTQYF.

The rearrangement uses TRBV7-2 and TRBJ1-1, with unresolved D. CDR3 size: 14 residues. V gave up 5 bases and J gave up 1 base, with 11 bases separating them. CDR1 and CDR2 from the germline V gene are SGHTA and FQGNSA. CDR3: CASSQIWGNTEAFF. In DNA, the CDR3 is TGTGCCAGCAGCCAAATTTGGGGGAACACTGAAGCTTTCTTT.

This clonotype was observed many times. The V call is TRBV20-1, the J call TRBJ2-3; a possible D gene is TRBD1 (6 bases). Trimming left V 6 bases short and J 0 bases short, with 13 bases between. The CDR3 consists of 14 residues. Germline V CDR1 and CDR2: DFQATT, SNEGSKA (reference sequence). The CDR3 sequence is CSAKGTLSTDTQYF. The CDR3 DNA sequence: TGCAGTGCCAAGGGGACACTCAGCACAGATACGCAGTATTTT.

This clonotype was picked up a small number of times. V is TRBV11-3 and J is TRBJ2-1; TRBD1 matches 7 bases. The CDR3 extends over 15 amino acids. Germline CDR1 and CDR2: SGHNT and YENEEA. V lost 5 bases to trimming and J lost 4 bases; unmatched junction nucleotides: 8. CDR3 sequence: CASSPRGGPYNEQFF. CDR3 DNA: TGTGCCAGCAGCCCCCGAGGGGGCCCGTACAATGAGCAGTTCTTC.

In the case of this clonotype: This may be a read error, as it is one base from a much larger clone. The chain joins TRBV20-1 to TRBJ2-7; 11 bases agree with TRBD1. Germline CDR1 DFQATT, CDR2 SNEGSKA (reference sequence). The CDR3 runs 14 residues. V dropped 2 bases and J dropped 3; count of bases not matched to a gene: 3. The CDR3 loop is CSARTGTGGYEQYF. In DNA, the CDR3 is TGCAGTGCTAGAACCGGGACAGGGGGCTACGAGCAGTACTTC.

This clonotype was picked up many times. This rearrangement joins TRBV7-8 to TRBJ2-7; the match to TRBD1 covers 7 bases. The CDR3 has 16 amino acids. The germline CDR1 and CDR2 sequences are SGHVS and FQNEAQ. The V and J ends lost 5 bases and 3 bases, in that order; junction bases with no gene match: 13. CDR3 in amino acids: CASSASSGTVLYEQYF. The CDR3 DNA follows: TGTGCCAGCAGCGCCTCGTCCGGGACAGTCCTCTACGAGCAGTACTTC.

The rearrangement links TRBV11-3 to TRBJ1-1; D gene ambiguous. V shed 3 bases and J shed 0 bases, with 8 bases lying between them. Germline CDR1 is SGHNT and CDR2 is YENEEA. The CDR3 loop spans 14 amino acids. The CDR3 protein is CASSFETLNTEAFF. The CDR3 DNA reads TGTGCCAGCAGCTTCGAGACACTGAACACTGAAGCTTTCTTT.

This clonotype has a handful of counts. The chain couples TRBV7-6 to TRBJ2-5, with D maybe TRBD1 (5 bases). The CDR3 consists of 16 residues. Trimming stripped 0 bases from V and 4 bases from J, with 15 bases between. In germline, CDR1 is SGHVS, CDR2 FNYEAQ. The CDR3 spells CASSLASMGLLETQYF. Here the CDR3 DNA reads TGTGCCAGCAGCTTAGCTTCGATGGGGCTATTAGAGACCCAGTACTTC.

In its sample, this clonotype was seen many times. The chain links TRBV20-1 to TRBJ2-3, with 15 bases fitting TRBD2. J gave up 1 base and V 5 bases, and 10 bases lay outside the gene matches. The CDR3 consists of 18 residues. The germline CDR1 and CDR2 sequences are DFQATT and SNEGSKA (reference sequence). The CDR3 sequence is CSAQPGLAGGVGTDTQYF. CDR3 nucleotides: TGCAGTGCTCAGCCGGGACTAGCGGGAGGAGTGGGCACAGATACGCAGTATTTT.

This clonotype occurred once. A clone one base away is much larger, so this may be a read error. The J gene is TRBJ1-1, the V gene TRBV6-5; D not certain. The CDR3 runs 15 residues. Germline CDR1 reads MNHEY; CDR2 reads SVGAGI. The CDR3, as DNA: TGTGCCAGCGGTTACAACCTCAACAGCAACACTGAAGCTTTCTTT. Amino acid sequence: CASGYNLNSNTEAFF.

This clonotype has at least ten counts. The rearrangement joins TRBV12-5 to TRBJ2-5, with a tentative D call TRBD1 (6 bases). Per the germline V gene, CDR1 is LGHNT and CDR2 is FRNRAP. Trimming stripped 2 bases from V and 5 bases from J, with 15 bases between. This CDR3 comprises 15 residues. The CDR3 loop is CASGLILGAGETQYF. The CDR3 bases are TGTGCTAGTGGTTTGATCCTGGGGGCGGGCGAGACCCAGTACTTC.

This clonotype was seen a few times. The gene calls are TRBV2 and TRBJ1-1, with 8 nucleotides matching TRBD1. The ends lost 5 bases at V and 11 bases at J; junction bases unmatched: 4. CDR1 is SNHLY, CDR2 FYNNEI, per germline. The CDR3 loop spans 11 amino acids. DNA of the CDR3: TGTGCCAGCAGTAACAGGGGGAGCGCTTTCTTT. It yields the protein CASSNRGSAFF.

This clonotype has at least ten counts. The chain joins TRBV28 to TRBJ2-5; 8 positions match TRBD2. Germline V lookup: CDR1 MDHEN, CDR2 SYDVKM. CDR3 length: 16 residues. J gave up 6 bases and V 3 bases, and 12 bases lay outside the gene matches. CDR3 nucleotide sequence: TGTGCCAGCAGTTTGATGTGGGCGGGAGGACTACAGACCCAGTACTTC. Residues: CASSLMWAGGLQTQYF. Based on the CDR3 plus reference TRBV28 and TRBJ2-5, the full variable domain is DVKVTQSSRYLVKRTGEKVFLECVQDMDHENMFWYRQDPGLGLRLIYFSYDVKMKEKGDIPEGYSVSREKKERFSLILESASTNQTSMYLCASSLMWAGGLQTQYFGPGTRLLVL.

There are many counts of this clonotype. The V and J genes are TRBV11-1 and TRBJ2-1; D may be TRBD1 (6 bases). V gave up 5 bases and J gave up 10 bases, with 21 bases separating them. Germline-derived CDR1 and CDR2 are SGHAT and FQDESV (reference sequence). The CDR3 spans 15 residues. In DNA form, the CDR3 reads TGTGCCAGCAGCCAGACAGGTGGGGTGGGTTTGGAGCAGTTCTTC. Its translation is CASSQTGGVGLEQFF.

In this sample, this clonotype turned up a few times. The rearrangement uses TRBV4-3 and TRBJ2-7; 8 nucleotides agree with TRBD1. CDR1 LGHNA and CDR2 YSLEER come from the germline V gene. The CDR3 is made up of 16 amino acids. V gave up 4 bases and J gave up 3 bases; unmatched junction bases: 11. The CDR3 sequence is CASSLSTPGQVYEQYF. The CDR3 nucleotides read TGCGCCAGCAGCCTATCAACCCCGGGACAGGTCTACGAGCAGTACTTC.

The chain couples TRBV7-8 to TRBJ2-1, with 11 bases aligning to TRBD1. In germline, CDR1 is SGHVS, CDR2 FQNEAQ. V was clipped by 5 bases and J by 2 bases; unmatched bases: 5. The CDR3 is 16 residues long. The CDR3 DNA sequence: TGTGCCAGCAGCCCACGGACAGGGGGCGCCTACAATGAGCAGTTCTTC. Its protein is CASSPRTGGAYNEQFF.

The rearrangement joins TRBV7-9 to TRBJ2-6, with D maybe TRBD2 (5 bases). The CDR3 is made up of 15 amino acids. V lost 2 bases and J lost 4, with 9 bases in between. In germline, CDR1 is SEHNR, CDR2 FQNEAQ (reference sequence). This CDR3 reads CASSLLASGANVLTF. The CDR3 nucleotides are TGTGCCAGCAGCTTACTAGCATCGGGGGCCAACGTCCTGACTTTC.

V gene TRBV6-1 combines with J gene TRBJ2-1, with D possibly matching TRBD1 (6 bases). Deletions cut 6 bases from V and 9 bases from J, with 15 bases between. Per germline, CDR1 MNHNS and CDR2 SASEGT. CDR3 length: 13 amino acids. CDR3 sequence (DNA): TGTGCCAGCAGCCTTTACAGGGTGGGTGAGCAGTTCTTC. Its translation: CASSLYRVGEQFF.

This clonotype was detected once. A read error may explain this, as a much larger clone is one base away. The chain uses TRBV20-1 and TRBJ2-7; D call uncertain. The CDR3 consists of 12 residues. Germline CDR1 and CDR2: DFQATT and SNEGSKA (reference sequence). V lost 3 bases and J 0 bases, leaving 6 bases between the germline ends. CDR3 DNA: TGCAGTGCTAGTCGTAGCTCCTACGAGCAGTACTTC. This codes for CSASRSSYEQYF.